A single sample gave rise to the 9 T cell receptor beta chains below, sequenced in a study of blood T cell repertoires in COVID-19. TCRdb keeps only in-frame clones here, not all; method: immunoSEQ multiplex PCR. The profile shows about 210,000 clones, roughly 88% of them singletons. Source material: peripheral blood. The receptors come from a man aged 50 or older with active or convalescent COVID-19.

The rearrangement joins TRBV3-1 (or the pseudogene TRBV3-2) to TRBJ2-3; TRBD1 matches at 7 bases. Germline V lookup: CDR1 LGHDT, CDR2 YNNKEL (reference sequence). V trimming: 3 bases; J trimming: 0 bases; junction bases outside the gene matches: 3. The CDR3 is 15 residues long. The CDR3 bases are TGTGCCAGCAGCCAGACAGGGATTAGCACAGATACGCAGTATTTT. Its translation is CASSQTGISTDTQYF.

V gene TRBV13 combines with J gene TRBJ2-3; maybe TRBD1 (5 bases). The V and J ends lost 3 bases and 0 bases respectively, with 22 bases between them. The CDR3 covers 19 residues. Germline values: CDR1 PRHDT, CDR2 FYEKMQ (reference sequence). The CDR3 loop reads CASSLKGVYTDLSTDTQYF. The CDR3 nucleotides are TGTGCCAGCAGCTTGAAAGGGGTGTACACGGACCTGAGCACAGATACGCAGTATTTT.

The gene calls are TRBV28 and TRBJ2-7; weak D call: TRBD2 (6 bases). Trimming removed 5 bases at V and 1 base at J, with 15 bases between. There are 15 residues in the CDR3. From germline, CDR1 is MDHEN and CDR2 SYDVKM. CDR3 sequence reads: CASSGGTLTSYEQYF. The CDR3, as DNA: TGTGCCAGCAGTGGGGGGACTCTTACTTCCTACGAGCAGTACTTC. The whole variable domain, remainder taken from reference TRBV28 and TRBJ2-7, is DVKVTQSSRYLVKRTGEKVFLECVQDMDHENMFWYRQDPGLGLRLIYFSYDVKMKEKGDIPEGYSVSREKKERFSLILESASTNQTSMYLCASSGGTLTSYEQYFGPGTRLTVT.

The chain has TRBV19 and TRBJ1-2; D gene unclear. Trimming shortened V by 8 bases and J by 3 bases, and 19 bases separated the two germline ends. The CDR3 is made up of 15 amino acids. Germline loops: CDR1 LNHDA, CDR2 SQIVND (reference sequence). The DNA of the CDR3 is TGTGCCAGTTGGGCCCAACAAGCCGGTCACTATGGCTACACCTTC. Its translation is CASWAQQAGHYGYTF.

The rearrangement joins TRBV28 to TRBJ2-7; 7 bases match TRBD1. The CDR3 is 13 amino acids. Germline V gene sequence: CDR1 MDHEN, CDR2 SYDVKM. The V and J ends lost 5 bases and 5 bases, in that order; junction bases with no gene match: 6. The chain's CDR3 is CASSRQGWNEQYV. The CDR3, as DNA: TGTGCCAGCAGTCGACAGGGTTGGAACGAGCAGTACGTC.

This sequence joins TRBV24-1 and TRBJ2-2; possible D gene TRBD2, 5 bases. The germline V gene has CDR1 KGHDR and CDR2 SFDVKD. The CDR3 loop spans 13 amino acids. V was clipped by 11 bases and J by 1 base, with 10 bases between them. The CDR3 DNA reads TGTGCCAGGAGGCAGTGGAACACCGGGGAGCTGTTTTTT. Protein product: CARRQWNTGELFF.

CDR3 loop: CASSLGLAGIQETQYF. The CDR3, as DNA: TGTGCCAGCAGCTTGGGACTAGCGGGGATTCAAGAGACCCAGTACTTC. The chain employs TRBV7-6 and TRBJ2-5, with 13 positions matching TRBD2. Germline CDR1 and CDR2: SGHVS and FNYEAQ. The CDR3 contains 16 residues. Germline trimming cut 3 bases from V and 2 bases from J; bases unmatched to any gene: 3.

This chain uses TRBV9 with TRBJ2-2, with 9 bases fitting TRBD1. Germline lookup yields CDR1 SGDLS and CDR2 YYNGEE. This CDR3 has 16 residues. Trimming removed 4 bases from V and 4 bases from J; junction bases left unmatched: 8. CDR3 residues: CASSHRDRATTGELFF. The CDR3 DNA is TGTGCCAGCAGCCATAGGGACAGGGCAACCACCGGGGAGCTGTTTTTT.

V gene TRBV29-1 combines with J gene TRBJ2-3; tentatively, D is TRBD1 (6 bases). The germline V gene has CDR1 SQVTM and CDR2 ANQGSEA. The CDR3 loop spans 13 amino acids. V gave up 4 bases and J gave up 1 base, with 9 bases separating them. The CDR3 nucleotides are TGCAGCGTTGTGAAGGGGGGCACAGATACGCAGTATTTT. It is translated as CSVVKGGTDTQYF.